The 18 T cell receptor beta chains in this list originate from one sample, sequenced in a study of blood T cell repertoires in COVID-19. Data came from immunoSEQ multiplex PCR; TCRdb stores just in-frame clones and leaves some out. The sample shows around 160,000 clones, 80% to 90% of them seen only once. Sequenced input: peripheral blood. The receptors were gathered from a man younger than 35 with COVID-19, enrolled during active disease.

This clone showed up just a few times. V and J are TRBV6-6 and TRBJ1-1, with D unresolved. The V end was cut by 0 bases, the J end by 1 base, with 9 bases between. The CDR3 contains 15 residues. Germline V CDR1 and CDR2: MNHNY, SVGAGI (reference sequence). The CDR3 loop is CASSYSDIWNTEAFF. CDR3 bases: TGTGCCAGCAGTTACTCAGACATTTGGAACACTGAAGCTTTCTTT.

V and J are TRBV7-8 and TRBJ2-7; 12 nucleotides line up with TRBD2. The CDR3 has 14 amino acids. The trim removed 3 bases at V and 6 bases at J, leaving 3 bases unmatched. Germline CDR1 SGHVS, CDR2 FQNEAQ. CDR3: CASSFSSGRVEQYF. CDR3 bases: TGTGCCAGCAGCTTCTCTAGCGGGAGGGTCGAGCAGTACTTC.

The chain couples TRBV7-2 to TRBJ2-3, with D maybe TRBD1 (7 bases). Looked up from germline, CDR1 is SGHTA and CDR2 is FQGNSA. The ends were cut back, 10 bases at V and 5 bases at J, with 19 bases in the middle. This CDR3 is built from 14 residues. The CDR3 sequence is CATQWRGLGDTQYF. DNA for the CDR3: TGTGCCACCCAGTGGAGGGGGCTTGGAGATACGCAGTATTTT.

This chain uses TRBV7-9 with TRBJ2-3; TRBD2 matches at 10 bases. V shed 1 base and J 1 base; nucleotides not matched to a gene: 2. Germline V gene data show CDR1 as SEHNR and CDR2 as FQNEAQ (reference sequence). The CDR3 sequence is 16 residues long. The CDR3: CASSLGLAGGTDTQYF. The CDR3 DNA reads TGTGCCAGCAGCTTAGGGCTAGCGGGGGGCACAGATACGCAGTATTTT.

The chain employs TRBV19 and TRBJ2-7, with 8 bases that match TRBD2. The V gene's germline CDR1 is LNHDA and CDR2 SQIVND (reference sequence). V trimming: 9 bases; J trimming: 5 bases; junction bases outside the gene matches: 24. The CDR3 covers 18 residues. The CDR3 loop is CASQPGRGLVSVPDEQYF. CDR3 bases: TGTGCCAGCCAGCCCGGACGGGGACTAGTTAGCGTTCCGGACGAGCAGTACTTC.

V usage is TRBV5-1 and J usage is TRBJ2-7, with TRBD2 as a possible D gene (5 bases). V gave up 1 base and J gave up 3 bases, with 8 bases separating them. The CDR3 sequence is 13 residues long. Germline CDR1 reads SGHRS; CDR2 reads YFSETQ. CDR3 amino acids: CASSLYGVYEQYF. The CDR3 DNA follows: TGCGCCAGCAGCTTGTACGGGGTCTACGAGCAGTACTTC.

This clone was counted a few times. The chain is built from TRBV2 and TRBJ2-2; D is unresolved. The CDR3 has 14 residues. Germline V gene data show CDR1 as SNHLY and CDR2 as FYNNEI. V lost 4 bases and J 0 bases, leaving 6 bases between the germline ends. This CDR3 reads CASSGGPNTGELFF. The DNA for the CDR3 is TGTGCCAGCAGTGGCGGCCCGAACACCGGGGAGCTGTTTTTT.

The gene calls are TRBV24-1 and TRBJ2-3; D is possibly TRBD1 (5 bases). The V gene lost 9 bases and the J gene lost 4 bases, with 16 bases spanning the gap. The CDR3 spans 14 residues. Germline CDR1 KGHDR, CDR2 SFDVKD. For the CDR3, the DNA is TGTGCCACCTCCGGGCAGGGTGGCGCAGATACGCAGTATTTT. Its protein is CATSGQGGADTQYF.

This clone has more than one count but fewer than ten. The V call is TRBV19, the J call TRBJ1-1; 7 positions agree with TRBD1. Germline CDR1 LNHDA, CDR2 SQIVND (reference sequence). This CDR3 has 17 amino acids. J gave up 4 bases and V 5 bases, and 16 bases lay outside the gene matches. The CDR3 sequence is CASSSEDLGQLSTEAFF. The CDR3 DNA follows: TGTGCCAGTAGTTCAGAAGATTTGGGACAGTTGAGCACTGAAGCTTTCTTT.

This chain's CDR3 is CASRHGLAGVTDTQYF. The CDR3 DNA reads TGCGCCAGCAGACACGGACTAGCGGGAGTTACAGATACGCAGTATTTT. The rearrangement links TRBV5-1 to TRBJ2-3; 13 bases line up with TRBD2. Germline assignment: CDR1 SGHRS and CDR2 YFSETQ. The CDR3 totals 16 residues. The ends lost 5 bases at V and 3 bases at J; junction bases unmatched: 6.

The CDR3: CASSLALDRAYNEQFF. The CDR3 coding sequence is TGCGCCAGCAGCTTGGCCCTGGACAGGGCCTACAATGAGCAGTTCTTC. The genes are TRBV5-1 and TRBJ2-1, with 8 bases identical to TRBD1. The germline CDR1 and CDR2 sequences are SGHRS and YFSETQ. This CDR3 comprises 16 residues. J lost 2 bases, V lost 0 bases, and 4 bases had no gene match.

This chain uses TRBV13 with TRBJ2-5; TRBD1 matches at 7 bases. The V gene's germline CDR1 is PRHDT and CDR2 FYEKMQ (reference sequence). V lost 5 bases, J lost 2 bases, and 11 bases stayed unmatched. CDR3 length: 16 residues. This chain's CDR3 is CASSTRQGRDQETQYF. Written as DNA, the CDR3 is TGTGCCAGCAGCACCCGACAGGGAAGGGATCAAGAGACCCAGTACTTC.

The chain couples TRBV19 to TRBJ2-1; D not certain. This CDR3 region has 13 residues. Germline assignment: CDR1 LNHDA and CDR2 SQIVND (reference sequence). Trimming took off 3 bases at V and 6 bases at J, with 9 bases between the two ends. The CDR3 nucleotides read TGTGCCAGTAGTATCACCCGGTTCAATGAGCAGTTCTTC. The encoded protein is CASSITRFNEQFF.

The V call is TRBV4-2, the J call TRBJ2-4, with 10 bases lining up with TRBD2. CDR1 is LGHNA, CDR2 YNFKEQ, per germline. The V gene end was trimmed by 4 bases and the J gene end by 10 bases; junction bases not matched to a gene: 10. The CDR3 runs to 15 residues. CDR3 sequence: CASSPRTSGESIQYF. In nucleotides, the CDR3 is TGTGCCAGCAGCCCCAGAACTAGCGGGGAGAGTATTCAGTACTTC.

This CDR3 is CASSLPLAGGSSSYNEQFF. The CDR3 coding sequence is TGCGCCAGCAGCCTACCACTAGCGGGAGGGTCGAGCTCCTACAATGAGCAGTTCTTC. The chain has TRBV4-1 and TRBJ2-1, with TRBD2 identical over 13 bases. Germline V gene lookup returns CDR1 MGHRA and CDR2 YSYEKL. The CDR3 contains 19 residues. The J segment lost 0 bases and the V segment lost 4 bases, leaving 9 bases of the junction unmatched.

In nucleotides, the CDR3 is TGCGCCAGCAGCTTGGGGCTAGCGAGGGGAGATACGCAGTATTTT. Encoded protein: CASSLGLARGDTQYF. The chain uses TRBV5-1 and TRBJ2-3; D is perhaps TRBD2 (6 bases). With 0 bases removed from V and 5 bases from J, the gap between germline ends came to 13 bases. Germline V gene lookup returns CDR1 SGHRS and CDR2 YFSETQ. This CDR3 comprises 15 residues.

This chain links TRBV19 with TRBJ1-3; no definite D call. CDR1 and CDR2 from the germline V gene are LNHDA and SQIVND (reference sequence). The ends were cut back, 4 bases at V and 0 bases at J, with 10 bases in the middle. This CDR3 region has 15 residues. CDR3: CASSSFLYSGNTIYF. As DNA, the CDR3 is TGTGCCAGTAGTAGCTTCCTATACTCTGGAAACACCATATATTTT.

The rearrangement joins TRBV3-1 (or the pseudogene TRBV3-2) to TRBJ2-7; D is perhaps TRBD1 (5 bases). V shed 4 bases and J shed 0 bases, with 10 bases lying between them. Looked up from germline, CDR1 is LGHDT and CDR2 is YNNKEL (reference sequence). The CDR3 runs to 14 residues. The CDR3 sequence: CASSPDILSYEQYF. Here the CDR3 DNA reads TGTGCCAGCAGCCCGGACATCCTCTCCTACGAGCAGTACTTC.